This T cell receptor beta chain was sequenced for a study of T cell responses to AZD1222 COVID-19 vaccine. General observations from the study: Within unmutated variant regions lay the reported targets of nearly half of spike-specific TCRs. Baseline serostatus was positive in only a handful of AZD1222 recipients. All repertoire sampling was performed exclusively after the peak T cell response.

The CDR3 length is 15 residues. V shed 3 bases and J shed 5 bases, with 14 bases lying between them. Germline CDR1 LGHNA, CDR2 YSLEER. Second doses at about 4 or about 12 weeks were pooled. Assay: immunoSEQ multiplex PCR; the TCRdb copy retains only in-frame clones and omits some. The sample comprises roughly 140,000 clones, roughly 90% of which are singletons, and 1.6% rests with the top ten. In this sample, this clone turned up once. Its target is unknown. The TCR was taken from an adult who received the AZD1222 COVID-19 vaccine. Sequencing was performed on peripheral blood, taken 28 days after the second AZD1222 dose. The V gene is TRBV4-3, the J gene TRBJ2-1; no reliable D call. The CDR3 loop reads CASSHAGPTNNEQFF. The CDR3 nucleotides are TGCGCCAGCAGCCATGCCGGGCCGACGAACAATGAGCAGTTCTTC.